One sample yielded the 2 T cell receptor beta chains listed below, sequenced in a study of OX40 agonist ivuxolimab in advanced cancers. Some clones are missing from TCRdb's copy, which holds only in-frame ones; the method was immunoSEQ multiplex PCR. This table has tens of thousands of clones, around 88% appearing once. The sample here was CD4+ or CD8+ T cells sorted from blood, taken in a trial of the OX40 agonist ivuxolimab. The receptors stem from an adult with an advanced solid tumor such as melanoma, head and neck, liver or kidney cancer.

The genes are TRBV5-1 and TRBJ1-5, with D perhaps matching TRBD1 (5 bases). The CDR3 sequence is 15 residues long. Trimming took 2 bases from V and 2 from J, leaving 11 bases between them. Germline CDR1 is SGHRS and CDR2 is YFSETQ. CDR3 sequence (DNA): TGCGCCAGCAGCTTTTCAGGGCTGGGCAATCAGCCCCAGCATTTT. This translates into CASSFSGLGNQPQHF. Drawing the rest from reference TRBV5-1 and TRBJ1-5, the complete variable domain is KAGVTQTPRYLIKTRGQQVTLSCSPISGHRSVSWYQQTPGQGLQFLFEYFSETQRNKGNFPGRFSGRQFSNSRSEMNVSTLELGDSALYLCASSFSGLGNQPQHFGDGTRLSIL.

In nucleotides, the CDR3 is TGTGCCAGCAGTGAAGACGATACCGGGGAGCTGTTTTTT. Translated, it gives CASSEDDTGELFF. The V call is TRBV2, the J call TRBJ2-2; D not certain. Germline V lookup: CDR1 SNHLY, CDR2 FYNNEI. V lost 1 base, J lost 5 bases, and 5 bases lay in between. There are 13 residues in the CDR3.